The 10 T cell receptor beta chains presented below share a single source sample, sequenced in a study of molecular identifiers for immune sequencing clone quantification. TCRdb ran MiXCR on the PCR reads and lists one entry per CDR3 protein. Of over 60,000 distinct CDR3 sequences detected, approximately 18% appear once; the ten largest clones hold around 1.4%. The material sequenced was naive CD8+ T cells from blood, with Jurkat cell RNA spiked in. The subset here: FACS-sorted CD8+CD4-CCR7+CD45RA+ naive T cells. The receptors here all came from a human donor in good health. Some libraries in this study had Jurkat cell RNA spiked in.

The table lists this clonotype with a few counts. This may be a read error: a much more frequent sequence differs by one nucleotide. CDR3 region: CAGSQADRINEKLFF. The CDR3 DNA reads as TGCGCCGGCAGCCAAGCGGACAGAATTAATGAAAAACTGTTTTTT. The rearrangement joins TRBV4-1 to TRBJ1-4; maybe TRBD1 (6 bases). Germline CDR1 is MGHRA and CDR2 is YSYEKL. The CDR3 is made up of 15 amino acids.

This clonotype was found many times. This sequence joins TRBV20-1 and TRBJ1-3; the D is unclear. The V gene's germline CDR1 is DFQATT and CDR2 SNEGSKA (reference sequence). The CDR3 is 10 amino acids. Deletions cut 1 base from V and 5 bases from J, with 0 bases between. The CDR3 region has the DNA TGCAGTGCTAGAGGAAACACCATATATTTT. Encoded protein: CSARGNTIYF.

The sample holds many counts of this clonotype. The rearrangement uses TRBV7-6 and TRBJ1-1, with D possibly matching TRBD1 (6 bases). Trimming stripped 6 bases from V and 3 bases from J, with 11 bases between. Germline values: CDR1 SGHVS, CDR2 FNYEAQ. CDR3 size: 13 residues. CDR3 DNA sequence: TGTGCCAGCAGGAGGGGGGCCTACACTGAAGCTTTCTTT. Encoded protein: CASRRGAYTEAFF. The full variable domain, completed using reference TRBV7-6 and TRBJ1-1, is GAGVSQSPRYKVTKRGQDVALRCDPISGHVSLYWYRQALGQGPEFLTYFNYEAQQDKSGLPNDRFSAERPEGSISTLTIQRTEQRDSAMYRCASRRGAYTEAFFGQGTRLTVV.

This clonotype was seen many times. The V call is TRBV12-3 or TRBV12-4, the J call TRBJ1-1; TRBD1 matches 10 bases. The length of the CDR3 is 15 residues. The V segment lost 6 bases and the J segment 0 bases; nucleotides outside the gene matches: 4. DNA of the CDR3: TGTGCCAGCAGCCTTGGACAGGGGGTGAACACTGAAGCTTTCTTT. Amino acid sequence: CASSLGQGVNTEAFF.

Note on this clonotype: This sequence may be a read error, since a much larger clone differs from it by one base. As DNA, the CDR3 is TGTGCCCGGAACCTAGCAACCACCTACGAGCAGTACTTC. Residues: CARNLATTYEQYF. The chain has TRBV30 and TRBJ2-7, with a tentative D call TRBD2 (5 bases). CDR1 is GTSNPN, CDR2 SVGIG, per germline (reference sequence). Trimming stripped 8 bases from V and 2 bases from J, with 16 bases between. The CDR3 extends over 13 amino acids. Full variable domain (outside the CDR3, taken from reference TRBV30 and TRBJ2-7): SQTIHQWPATLVQPVGSPLSLECTVEGTSNPNLYWYRQAAGRGLQLLFYSVGIGQISSEVPQNLSASRPQDRQFILSSKKLLLSDSGFYLCARNLATTYEQYFGPGTRLTVT.

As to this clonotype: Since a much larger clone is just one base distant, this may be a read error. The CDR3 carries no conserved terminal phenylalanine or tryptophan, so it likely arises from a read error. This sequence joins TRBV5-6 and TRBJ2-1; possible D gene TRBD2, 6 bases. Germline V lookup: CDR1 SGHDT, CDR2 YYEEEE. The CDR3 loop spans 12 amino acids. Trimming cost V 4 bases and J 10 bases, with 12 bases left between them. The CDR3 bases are TGTGCCAGCAGCCCGGGACTGATAGAGCAGTTCCTC. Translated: CASSPGLIEQFL.

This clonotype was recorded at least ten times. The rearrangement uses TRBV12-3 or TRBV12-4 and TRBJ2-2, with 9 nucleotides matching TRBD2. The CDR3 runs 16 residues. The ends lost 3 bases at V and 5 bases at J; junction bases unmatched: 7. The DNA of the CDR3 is TGTGCCAGCAGTTTTCTAGCGGGACAGCATACCGGGGAGCTGTTTTTT. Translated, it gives CASSFLAGQHTGELFF.

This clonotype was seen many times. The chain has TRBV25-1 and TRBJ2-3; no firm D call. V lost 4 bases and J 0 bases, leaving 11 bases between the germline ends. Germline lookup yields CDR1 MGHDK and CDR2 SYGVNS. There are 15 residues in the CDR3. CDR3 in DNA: TGTGCCAGCAGTGTCCTCTTGAAAAGCACAGATACGCAGTATTTT. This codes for CASSVLLKSTDTQYF. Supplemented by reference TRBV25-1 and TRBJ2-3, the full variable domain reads EADIYQTPRYLVIGTGKKITLECSQTMGHDKMYWYQQDPGMELHLIHYSYGVNSTEKGDLSSESTVSRIRTEHFPLTLESARPSHTSQYLCASSVLLKSTDTQYFGPGTRLTVL.

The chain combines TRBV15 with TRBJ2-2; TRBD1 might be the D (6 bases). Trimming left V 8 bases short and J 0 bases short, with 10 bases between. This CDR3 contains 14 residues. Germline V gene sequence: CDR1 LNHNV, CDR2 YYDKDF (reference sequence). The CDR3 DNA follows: TGTGCCACCGGTCGGACAGCGAACACCGGGGAGCTGTTTTTT. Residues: CATGRTANTGELFF. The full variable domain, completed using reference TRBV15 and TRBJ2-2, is DAMVIQNPRYQVTQFGKPVTLSCSQTLNHNVMYWYQQKSSQAPKLLFHYYDKDFNNEADTPDNFQSRRPNTSFCFLDIRSPGLGDTAMYLCATGRTANTGELFFGEGSRLTVL.

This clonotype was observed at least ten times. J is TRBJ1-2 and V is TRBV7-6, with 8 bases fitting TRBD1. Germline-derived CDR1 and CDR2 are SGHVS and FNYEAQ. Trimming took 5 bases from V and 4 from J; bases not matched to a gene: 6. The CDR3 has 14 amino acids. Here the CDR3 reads CASSPGGSAYGYTF. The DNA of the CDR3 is TGTGCCAGCAGCCCAGGGGGCTCCGCCTATGGCTACACCTTC.